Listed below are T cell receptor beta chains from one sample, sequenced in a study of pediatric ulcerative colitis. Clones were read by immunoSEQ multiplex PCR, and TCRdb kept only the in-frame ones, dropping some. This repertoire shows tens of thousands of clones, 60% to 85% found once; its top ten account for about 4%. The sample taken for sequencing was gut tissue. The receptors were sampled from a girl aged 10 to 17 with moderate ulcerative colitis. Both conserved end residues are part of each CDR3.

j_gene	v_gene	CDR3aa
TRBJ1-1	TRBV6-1	CASTFGFF
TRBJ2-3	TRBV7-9	CASSHGSTDTQYF
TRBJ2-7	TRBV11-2	CASSFYRASLGEQYF
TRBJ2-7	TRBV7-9	CASSYPGTAPSYEQYF
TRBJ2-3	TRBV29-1	CSVGGRASDTQYF
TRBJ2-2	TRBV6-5	CASSYSGGWNTGELFF
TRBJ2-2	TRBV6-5	CASSYSRVTGELFF
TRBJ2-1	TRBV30	CAWSAGYSSYNEQFF
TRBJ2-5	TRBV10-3	CAISGDRDLETQYF
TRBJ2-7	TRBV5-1	CASSPSRGGAGDEQYF
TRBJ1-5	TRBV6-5	CASSQGRSQHF
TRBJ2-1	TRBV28	CASSLAGVQFF
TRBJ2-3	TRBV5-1	CASSLFTAQGDTQYF
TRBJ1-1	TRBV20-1	CSARFDTEAFF
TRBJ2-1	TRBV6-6	CASSAQQGAYNEQFF
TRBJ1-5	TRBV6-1	CASSTLRGAQPQHF
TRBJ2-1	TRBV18	CASSQNEGLGNEQFF
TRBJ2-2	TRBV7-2	CASSGPTGSNTGELFF
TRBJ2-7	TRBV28	CASSPGTDYEQYF
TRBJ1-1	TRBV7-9	CASRAQGRDTEAFF
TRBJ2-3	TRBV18	CASSSTSGRSTDTQYF
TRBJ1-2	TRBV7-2	CASSFRMNYGYTF
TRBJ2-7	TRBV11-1	CASSPTGGYEQYF
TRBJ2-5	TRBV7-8	CASSLRLVTQETQYF
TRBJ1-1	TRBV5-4	CASSPRTGQTEAFF
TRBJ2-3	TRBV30	CAWTGGTDTQYF
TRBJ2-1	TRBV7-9	CASSPAMARQNNEQFF
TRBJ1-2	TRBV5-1	CASSLQTGGTYGYTF
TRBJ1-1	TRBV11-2	CASSLSFDRGNTEAFF
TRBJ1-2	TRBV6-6	CASSDQGNYGYTF
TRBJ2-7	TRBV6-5	CASRRTSGSYEQYF
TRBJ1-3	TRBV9	CASSVGSQGGNTIYF
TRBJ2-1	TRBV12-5	CASGLAGGPKFF
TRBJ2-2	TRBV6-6	CASGLANTGELFF
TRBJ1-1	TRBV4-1	CASSQDPFGTNTEAFF
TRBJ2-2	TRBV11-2	CASSPGTSGGTGELFF
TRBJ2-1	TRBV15	CATSRGRLGFYNEQFF
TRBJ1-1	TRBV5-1	CASSLGGTGGTEAFF